This entry is about one T cell receptor (beta chain). The data derive from a study of blood T cell repertoires in COVID-19. The table came from immunoSEQ multiplex PCR; TCRdb's copy has only in-frame clones and leaves some out. The top ten hold about 3% of the sample, which has approximately 170,000 clones, about 74% seen once. The CDR3 sequence is 15 residues long. The germline V gene has CDR1 LGHNT and CDR2 FRNRAP. Trimming took off 2 bases at V and 1 base at J, with 9 bases between the two ends. This receptor was identified in a woman aged 80 or over with acute or convalescent COVID-19. The chain joins TRBV12-5 to TRBJ2-1; tentatively, D is TRBD1 (6 bases). The sample taken for sequencing was peripheral blood. The CDR3 protein is CASGLFQGSYNEQFF. The CDR3, as DNA: TGTGCTAGTGGTTTGTTCCAGGGGTCCTACAATGAGCAGTTCTTC.